The TCR beta chain under discussion was sequenced for a study of molecular identifiers for immune sequencing clone quantification (dated by TCRdb to 2016 to 2019). About the study as a whole: In a replicate experiment, RNA from about 20,000 or 100,000 naive CD8 T cells was split into five aliquots, four of which were sequenced. CD8 T cells were used in a methods study to benchmark molecular-identifier clustering-based TCR repertoire sequencing (MIDCIRS) and TCR RNA copy counting.

Naive CD8 T cell libraries were made from approximately 22,000 to 940,000 sorted cells using 10%, 30% or 50% of purified RNA. Naive CD8 T cells were FACS-sorted as CD8+CD4-CCR7+CD45RA+ on a BD FACSAria II into RLT Plus buffer. Detection sensitivity was tested by spiking Jurkat RNA equal to ten TCR copies' worth into samples containing roughly 19,000-1,100,000 naive CD8 T cells. Enrichment of CD8 T cells was done with RosetteSep CD8+ T Cell Enrichment Cocktail plus Ficoll-Paque, and ACK red cell lysis came afterward. Overall study outcomes, separate from this receptor: Naive libraries contained spiked-in Jurkat TCR RNA (approximately nine copies' worth), which is not part of the donor repertoire. Highly expanded clone sizes could be underestimated because identical TCR molecules may share a barcode. In CMV-specific effector cells, clones with more than 20 RNA copies accounted for over 99% of molecules, whereas in naive cells such clones accounted for under 1%. When barcode sub-clustering was omitted, TCR diversity was inflated by chimeric consensus sequences, with chimeras reaching as high as 47%. Even against a background of roughly 1 million naive CD8 T cells, spiked-in Jurkat TCR RNA amounting to a single cell's worth was reported to be detectable. Modeling estimated approximately 3 recovered TCR RNA copies per cell, compared with about ten by digital PCR, which implies about 30% capture efficiency.

Reading the germline V gene (reference sequence) gives CDR1 MNHEY and CDR2 SMNVEV. V lost 4 bases and J lost 0 bases; the stretch between them is 8 bases long. Reading from cysteine to phenylalanine, the CDR3 counts 14 amino acids. Only the CDR3 portion is preserved as DNA: 42 bases, with reading frame beginning at the first base. The library was prepared using PCR. The run used an Illumina HiSeq 4000. Preparation of bulk TCR libraries followed a previously described approach, with the TCR primers listed in Table S5. Purification of total RNA was performed with the Qiagen AllPrep DNA/RNA kit. Before analysis, reads from multiple sequencing runs of the same library were pooled. Regarding the original processing steps: Reads were retained only if an exact TCR constant sequence was present, and the retained reads were trimmed to 150 nt and grouped according to their 12-nt molecular barcodes. Within each barcode group, reads were sub-clustered at a 15% Levenshtein threshold, and quality-weighted consensus sequences were built per RNA molecule. Non-functional sequences were filtered out, along with any lower-count sequence sitting one edit away from another sequence. Based on fitting two negative binomial distributions, any barcode sub-cluster with under 20% of the maximum read count was discarded. TCRdb trimmed the raw reads at Q25, called clones with MiXCR and kept productive beta chains. Rows with one shared CDR3 protein collapse into an entry with the most common genes and DNA. These V and J calls rely on TCRdb rather than the paper's analysis. The sample table records about 640,000 distinct CDR3 sequences; roughly 21% of these occur just once. The top ten clonotypes cover roughly 0.83% of the sample.

This clonotype was seen at least ten times. Which antigen it targets is not known. Base-call qualities are not available, and no considerably larger clone is one nucleotide away. This sequence originates from a human donor in good health. Some libraries in this study had Jurkat cell RNA spiked in. Recombination joined TRBV27 with TRBJ2-3; TRBD1 is perhaps the D gene, given 6 matching bases. Material for sequencing was naive CD8+ T cells from blood, with Jurkat cell RNA spiked in. The cell subset or site label for this specimen denotes: FACS-sorted CD8+CD4-CCR7+CD45RA+ naive T cells. The CDR3 region reads CASSYQGSTDTQYF. The nucleotide sequence reads as follows: TGTGCCAGCAGTTACCAGGGGAGCACAGATACGCAGTATTTT.